The present T cell receptor (beta chain) was sequenced within a study of technical replicates of blood from several donors. The CDR3 totals 16 residues. Germline CDR1 and CDR2: KGHSH and LQKENI. V trimming: 2 bases; J trimming: 3 bases; junction bases outside the gene matches: 6. Only in-frame clones appear in the TCRdb table, and some are missing; sequencing was by immunoSEQ multiplex PCR. Here the sample spans fewer than 85,000 clones, under 95% being singletons. This receptor was obtained from a human donor in good health. Sequencing was performed on T cells isolated from PBMCs. The chain employs TRBV18 and TRBJ1-3; 8 nucleotides line up with TRBD1. CDR3 sequence: CASSPNQGAYGNTIYF. In nucleotides, the CDR3 is TGTGCCAGCTCACCAAATCAGGGGGCATATGGAAACACCATATATTTT.